Listed here are 14 T cell receptor beta chains from one sample, sequenced in a study of CD8 T cells in ankylosing spondylitis. Using its own MiXCR run on the 5' RACE reads, TCRdb lists one record per CDR3 protein. The sample has just over 300,000 distinct CDR3 sequences; less than 25% are singletons. The sequenced material came from blood, either unsorted or a sorted T cell fraction (not recorded which). The source is a female donor with ankylosing spondylitis or in good health (not recorded which).

There are many counts of this clonotype. The genes are TRBV7-8 and TRBJ2-3; D uncertain. Germline CDR1 reads SGHVS; CDR2 reads FQNEAQ. The CDR3 consists of 14 residues. V was pared by 3 bases and J by 5 bases, with 12 bases between. As DNA, the CDR3 is TGTGCCAGCAGCTTCCGCCGGTCCGAAGATACGCAGTATTTT. Translation: CASSFRRSEDTQYF.

This clonotype was seen only a few times. This chain uses TRBV12-3 or TRBV12-4 with TRBJ2-2; the match to TRBD1 covers 7 bases. This CDR3 is 16 amino acids long. V was clipped by 6 bases and J by 4 bases; unmatched bases: 11. In nucleotides, the CDR3 is TGTGCCAGCAGCCTCGGTACAGGGGTGGGCACCGGGGAGCTGTTTTTT. This gives the protein CASSLGTGVGTGELFF.

This clonotype was counted a single time. The chain couples TRBV23-1 to TRBJ2-2; D is ambiguous. TRBV23-1 is placed among ORFs of uncertain function. The V gene lost 7 bases and the J gene lost 6 bases, with 6 bases spanning the gap. The length of the CDR3 is 11 residues. The CDR3 bases are TGCGCCAGCACCTCACCCGGGGAGCTGTTTTTT. Translating it yields CASTSPGELFF.

This rearrangement joins TRBV12-5 to TRBJ1-3; TRBD1 matches at 7 bases. Looked up from germline, CDR1 is LGHNT and CDR2 is FRNRAP. The CDR3 loop spans 18 amino acids. V lost 6 bases to trimming and J lost 0 bases; unmatched junction nucleotides: 14. CDR3 sequence: CASGKPGTDRSSGNTIYF. The DNA for the CDR3 is TGTGCTAGTGGGAAACCCGGGACAGACAGGAGCTCTGGAAACACCATATATTTT.

This clonotype was counted ten times or more. CDR3: CASSLAGQGNEKLFF. Written as DNA, the CDR3 is TGCGCCAGCAGCTTGGCCGGACAGGGGAATGAAAAACTGTTTTTT. V usage is TRBV5-1 and J usage is TRBJ1-4; 9 bases agree with TRBD1. This CDR3 comprises 15 residues. V was clipped by 0 bases and J by 5 bases; unmatched bases: 2. Germline V gives CDR1 SGHRS, CDR2 YFSETQ.

The chain recombines TRBV5-4 with TRBJ2-7; perhaps TRBD2 as D (5 bases). Germline lookup yields CDR1 SGHNT and CDR2 YYREEE (reference sequence). The CDR3 length is 15 residues. Trimming took off 0 bases at V and 3 bases at J, with 13 bases between the two ends. The DNA for the CDR3 is TGTGCCAGCAGCTTGGAGCCTAGCAGTCTCTACGAGCAGTACTTC. This gives the protein CASSLEPSSLYEQYF.

This chain connects TRBV9 to TRBJ2-1; the D is unclear. V gave up 3 bases and J gave up 0 bases, with 10 bases separating them. CDR3 length equals 15 residues. CDR1 SGDLS and CDR2 YYNGEE come from the germline V gene. The chain's CDR3 is CASSGAQSSYNEQFF. DNA of the CDR3: TGTGCCAGCAGCGGAGCGCAAAGCTCCTACAATGAGCAGTTCTTC.

This clonotype was seen many times. This chain connects TRBV3-1 to TRBJ2-7, with 9 bases identical to TRBD1. The CDR3 spans 14 residues. Per germline, CDR1 LGHDT and CDR2 YNNKEL (reference sequence). V lost 3 bases and J lost 3; bases outside the gene matches: 3. CDR3 in amino acids: CASSHGTGIYEQYF. In DNA form, the CDR3 reads TGTGCCAGCAGCCACGGGACAGGGATCTACGAGCAGTACTTC.

This clonotype was seen only a few times. V and J are TRBV29-1 and TRBJ1-2; weak D call: TRBD1 (6 bases). The V and J ends lost 6 bases and 4 bases respectively, with 18 bases between them. The CDR3 sequence is 14 residues long. CDR1 SQVTM and CDR2 ANQGSEA come from the germline V gene. The CDR3 region has the DNA TGCAGCGTCGGATGGGGGGGGGGCCCCTATGGCTACACCTTC. Its protein is CSVGWGGGPYGYTF.

At least ten counts were recorded for this clonotype. V gene TRBV29-1 combines with J gene TRBJ2-1, with 13 bases that match TRBD2. Per germline, CDR1 SQVTM and CDR2 ANQGSEA. This CDR3 contains 14 residues. Trimming cost V 7 bases and J 6 bases; bases outside gene matches: 6. The CDR3 loop is CSAGLAGVSNEQFF. In DNA form, the CDR3 reads TGCAGCGCCGGACTAGCGGGAGTCTCCAATGAGCAGTTCTTC.

This clonotype was detected ten times or more. The rearrangement links TRBV24-1 to TRBJ2-5, with TRBD1 matching over 8 bases. V shed 0 bases and J 3 bases; nucleotides not matched to a gene: 8. The V gene's germline CDR1 is KGHDR and CDR2 SFDVKD. The CDR3 loop spans 17 amino acids. CDR3 protein: CATSDLGGQGEEETQYF. In DNA, the CDR3 is TGTGCCACCAGTGATTTGGGAGGACAGGGAGAAGAAGAGACCCAGTACTTC.

This chain links TRBV15 with TRBJ2-3, with D hard to call. Germline V gene lookup returns CDR1 LNHNV and CDR2 YYDKDF (reference sequence). The length of the CDR3 is 13 residues. The V gene lost 3 bases and the J gene lost 4 bases, with 8 bases spanning the gap. CDR3 in amino acids: CATSRALADTQYF. For the CDR3, the DNA is TGTGCCACCAGCAGGGCCCTCGCAGATACGCAGTATTTT.

As regards this clonotype: A clone one base away is much larger, so this may be a read error. The rearrangement uses TRBV29-1 and TRBJ2-2; D may be TRBD2 (5 bases). Germline V gives CDR1 SQVTM, CDR2 ANQGSEA. Trimming stripped 4 bases from V and 6 bases from J, with 12 bases between. The CDR3 spans 13 residues. DNA for the CDR3: TGCAGCGTTGCCCCGGGAAGCTCCGGGGAGCTGTTTTTT. It codes for CSVAPGSSGELFF.

This clonotype was observed a few times. This rearrangement joins TRBV20-1 to TRBJ2-7, with D unresolved. Germline values: CDR1 DFQATT, CDR2 SNEGSKA (reference sequence). V shed 3 bases and J shed 4 bases, with 22 bases lying between them. There are 16 residues in the CDR3. The CDR3 DNA is TGCAGTGCTAGGGCTAGTCTGGTTGGGAAACAGTACGAGCAGTACTTC. Its translation is CSARASLVGKQYEQYF.